This T cell receptor (beta chain) was captured in a study of PD-1 blockade in classical Hodgkin lymphoma. Measured with immunoSEQ multiplex PCR; TCRdb has only the in-frame clones, and not every one. The sample records 90,000 to 130,000 clones, about 88% being singletons. As to this clone: Antigen specificity is unknown.

There was relapse after autologous stem cell transplantation in every patient, and there was variation in brentuximab vedotin exposure. Study results and limitations: Individuals initiating nivolumab under 1 year after ASCT were excluded.

The CDR3 consists of 13 residues. Looked up from germline, CDR1 is LGHNT and CDR2 is FRNRAP. The V end was cut by 6 bases, the J end by 1 base, with 4 bases between. The receptor's source is a human donor with classical Hodgkin lymphoma. The chain has TRBV12-5 and TRBJ2-6; D unclear. Specimen: peripheral blood mononuclear cells (PBMCs), collected before the second cycle of nivolumab. The CDR3 is CASGISGANVLTF. CDR3 sequence (DNA): TGTGCTAGTGGCATTTCTGGGGCCAACGTCCTGACTTTC. The variable domain in full, completed from reference TRBV12-5 and TRBJ2-6, reads DARVTQTPRHKVTEMGQEVTMRCQPILGHNTVFWYRQTMMQGLELLAYFRNRAPLDDSGMPKDRFSAEMPDATLATLKIQPSEPRDSAVYFCASGISGANVLTFGAGSRLTVL.